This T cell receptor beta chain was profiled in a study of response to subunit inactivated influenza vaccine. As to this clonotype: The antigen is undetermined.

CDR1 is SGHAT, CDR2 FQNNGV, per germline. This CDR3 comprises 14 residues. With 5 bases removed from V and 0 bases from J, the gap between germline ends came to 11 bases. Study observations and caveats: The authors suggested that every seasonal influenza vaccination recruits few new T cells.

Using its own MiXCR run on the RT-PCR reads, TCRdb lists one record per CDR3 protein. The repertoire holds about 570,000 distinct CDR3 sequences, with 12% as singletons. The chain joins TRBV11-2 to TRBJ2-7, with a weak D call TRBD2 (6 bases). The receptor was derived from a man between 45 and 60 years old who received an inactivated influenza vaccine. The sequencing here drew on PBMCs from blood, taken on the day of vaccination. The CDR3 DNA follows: TGTGCCAGCAGCGTCTCGGGAGTCTCCTACGAGCAGTACTTC. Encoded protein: CASSVSGVSYEQYF.